A single sample is the source of the 5 T cell receptor beta chains below, sequenced in a study of shared clonotypes between healthy human individuals. Measured with immunoSEQ multiplex PCR; TCRdb has only the in-frame clones, and not every one. This sample has about 470,000 clones, with more than 75% found just once. Sequenced: PBMCs. These receptors were taken from a woman aged 35 to 49 in good health. Some clones in this sample may be carry-over from other donors' samples.

This clone has only one observation. The V and J genes are TRBV19 and TRBJ1-5; D is unclear. The ends were cut back, 8 bases at V and 4 bases at J, with 21 bases in the middle. Germline V CDR1 and CDR2: LNHDA, SQIVND (reference sequence). This CDR3 is built from 16 residues. CDR3 protein: CASGPSFGRSNQPQHF. The CDR3 DNA reads TGTGCCAGTGGCCCTAGCTTCGGCCGTAGTAATCAGCCCCAGCATTTT.

The chain couples TRBV9 to TRBJ2-2; D unresolved. Germline loops: CDR1 SGDLS, CDR2 YYNGEE. V gave up 4 bases and J gave up 0 bases, with 19 bases separating them. This CDR3 has 18 amino acids. In DNA, the CDR3 is TGTGCCAGCAGCCCCCAGGTTCCGGGCAGCCCGAACACCGGGGAGCTGTTTTTT. This translates into CASSPQVPGSPNTGELFF.

The V gene is TRBV11-2, the J gene TRBJ2-5; 7 bases fit TRBD2. Trimming at V came to 3 bases and at J to 5 bases, leaving 9 bases not matched to a gene. The CDR3 runs to 15 residues. CDR1 and CDR2 from the germline V gene are SGHAT and FQNNGV. The CDR3 DNA reads TGTGCCAGCAGCTTCCCGCTCCGGCGGGGGGAGACCCAGTACTTC. Residues: CASSFPLRRGETQYF. The whole variable domain, remainder taken from reference TRBV11-2 and TRBJ2-5, is EAGVAQSPRYKIIEKRQSVAFWCNPISGHATLYWYQQILGQGPKLLIQFQNNGVVDDSQLPKDRFSAERLKGVDSTLKIQPAKLEDSAVYLCASSFPLRRGETQYFGPGTRLLVL.

This rearrangement joins TRBV2 to TRBJ2-5; 8 bases map to TRBD1. The J call may be in error: the DNA end matches TRBJ2-7 better. CDR1 is SNHLY and CDR2 is FYNNEI in the germline V gene. This CDR3 is built from 13 residues. CDR3 sequence (DNA): TGTGCCAGCAGAAGGGACAGGAACTACGAGCAGTACTTC. Translation gives CASRRDRNYEQYF.

The genes are TRBV9 and TRBJ2-1; a possible D gene is TRBD2 (5 bases). The germline gives CDR1 SGDLS, CDR2 YYNGEE. The length of the CDR3 is 12 residues. The V gene lost 2 bases and the J gene lost 6 bases, with 6 bases spanning the gap. The CDR3 DNA reads as TGTGCCAGCAGCGTTGAGGGCAATGAGCAGTTCTTC. It encodes CASSVEGNEQFF.